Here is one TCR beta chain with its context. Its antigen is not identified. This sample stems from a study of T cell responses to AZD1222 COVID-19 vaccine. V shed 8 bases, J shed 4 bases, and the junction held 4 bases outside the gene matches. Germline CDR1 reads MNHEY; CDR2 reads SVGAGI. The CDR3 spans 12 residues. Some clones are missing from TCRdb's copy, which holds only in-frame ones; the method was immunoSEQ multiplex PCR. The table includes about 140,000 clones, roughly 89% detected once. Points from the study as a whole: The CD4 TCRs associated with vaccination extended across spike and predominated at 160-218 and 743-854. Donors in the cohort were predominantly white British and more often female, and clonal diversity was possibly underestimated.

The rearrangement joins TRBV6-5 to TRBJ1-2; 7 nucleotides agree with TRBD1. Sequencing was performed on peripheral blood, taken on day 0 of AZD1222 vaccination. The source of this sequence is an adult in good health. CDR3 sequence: CASYGTAYGYTF. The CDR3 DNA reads TGTGCCAGCTACGGGACAGCCTATGGCTACACCTTC.